What follows are 24 T cell receptor beta chains derived from one specimen sequenced in a study of early T cells in non-severe SARS-CoV-2 infection (dated by TCRdb to the early 2020s). The method behind the library was 5' RACE. The listed sequencing device is NextSeq 500. The raw public data were reprocessed by TCRdb itself: fastp quality trimming at Q25, MiXCR clonotype calling, in-frame beta chains only. Identical CDR3 proteins give one entry, which carries the most common genes and DNA. This sample comprises some 50,000 distinct CDR3 sequences, 8.5% to 12% of them detected only once. In total, the top ten clones hold around 4.1% of the sample. Input material: whole blood. The receptors here all came from an adult who was a healthcare worker with PCR-confirmed SARS-CoV-2 infection or an uninfected control (not recorded which).

This clonotype appeared a few times. V usage is TRBV4-1 and J usage is TRBJ1-2, with D possibly TRBD1 on 5 matching bases. The V gene lost 0 bases and the J gene lost 0 bases, with 8 bases spanning the gap. Germline V gene lookup returns CDR1 MGHRA and CDR2 YSYEKL. The CDR3 totals 15 residues. This CDR3 reads CASSQDEGANYGYTF. CDR3 sequence (DNA): TGCGCCAGCAGCCAAGATGAAGGGGCTAACTATGGCTACACCTTC.

CDR3 nucleotides: TGTGCCAGCACCGGGACTAGCGGAAACACCGGGGAGCTGTTTTTT. Protein: CASTGTSGNTGELFF. The chain employs TRBV2 and TRBJ2-2, with 11 bases lining up with TRBD2. Germline CDR1 is SNHLY and CDR2 is FYNNEI. The CDR3 has 15 amino acids. Trimming removed 7 bases from V and 2 bases from J; junction bases left unmatched: 3.

The gene calls are TRBV6-4 and TRBJ2-2, with a tentative D call TRBD2 (6 bases). The V and J ends lost 3 bases and 3 bases respectively, with 8 bases between them. The CDR3 length is 14 residues. Germline loops: CDR1 MRHNA, CDR2 SNTAGT. CDR3 DNA sequence: TGTGCCAGCAGTGAGGGGACTGACACCGGGGAGCTGTTTTTT. It translates to CASSEGTDTGELFF.

The table lists this clonotype with a few counts. This rearrangement joins TRBV20-1 to TRBJ2-7, with D hard to call. The CDR3 covers 13 residues. V was shortened by 6 bases and J by 2 bases, with 14 bases between the two germline ends. CDR1 DFQATT and CDR2 SNEGSKA come from the germline V gene (reference sequence). CDR3 loop: CSAPHGVTYEQYF. CDR3 sequence (DNA): TGCAGTGCGCCCCATGGCGTAACCTACGAGCAGTACTTC.

Many counts were recorded for this clonotype. The genes are TRBV29-1 and TRBJ1-1, with D unclear. Germline V lookup: CDR1 SQVTM, CDR2 ANQGSEA. Trimming stripped 4 bases from V and 8 bases from J, with 11 bases between. The CDR3 totals 11 residues. The CDR3 loop is CSVVQRGEAFF. In DNA, the CDR3 is TGCAGCGTTGTACAGCGGGGAGAAGCTTTCTTT.

This clonotype has a count of ten or more. The chain carries TRBV7-2 and TRBJ1-6; D gene uncertain. CDR1 is SGHTA and CDR2 is FQGNSA in the germline V gene. V lost 5 bases, J lost 0 bases, and 11 bases lay in between. The CDR3 is made up of 16 amino acids. CDR3 DNA sequence: TGTGCCAGCAGCAAAAGCCTGAACTCCTATAATTCACCCCTCCACTTT. This sequence encodes CASSKSLNSYNSPLHF.

This clonotype was seen at least ten times. This sequence joins TRBV6-6 and TRBJ2-1; D is possibly TRBD2 (5 bases). The CDR3 sequence is 14 residues long. The V gene lost 6 bases and the J gene lost 9 bases, with 18 bases spanning the gap. Germline CDR1 MNHNY, CDR2 SVGAGI (reference sequence). The CDR3 DNA sequence: TGTGCCAGCAGCCAAAACGAACTAGTTTCTGAGCAGTTCTTC. It is translated as CASSQNELVSEQFF.

This clonotype appeared many times. J is TRBJ1-5 and V is TRBV21-1. TRBV21-1 is a pseudogene segment. CDR3 size: 19 residues. CDR3 protein: CASSKVPVYQWQSNQPQHF. CDR3 DNA: TGTGCCAGCAGCAAAGTCCCAGTTTACCAATGGCAGAGCAATCAGCCCCAGCATTTT.

This clonotype was counted ten times or more. The rearrangement links TRBV2 to TRBJ2-7; D unresolved. This CDR3 spans 12 amino acids. V was clipped by 2 bases and J by 2 bases, with 4 bases between them. Germline lookup yields CDR1 SNHLY and CDR2 FYNNEI. The CDR3 protein is CASSESTYEQYF. CDR3 nucleotide sequence: TGTGCCAGCAGTGAAAGTACCTACGAGCAGTACTTC.

The chain joins TRBV9 to TRBJ2-5, with D possibly matching TRBD2 (5 bases). Trimming took off 0 bases at V and 4 bases at J, with 10 bases between the two ends. The CDR3 totals 14 residues. Per germline, CDR1 SGDLS and CDR2 YYNGEE. The CDR3 region has the DNA TGTGCCAGCAGCGTAGGGCAGGCGGGAGAGACCCAGTACTTC. Its protein product is CASSVGQAGETQYF.

This clonotype showed up many times. V gene TRBV7-2 combines with J gene TRBJ2-1, with 7 nucleotides matching TRBD2. Trimming took 4 bases from V and 5 from J; bases not matched to a gene: 5. The germline V gene encodes CDR1 SGHTA and CDR2 FQGNSA. This CDR3 contains 14 residues. As DNA, the CDR3 is TGTGCCAGCAGCTGGGATCGGGGGGACAATGAGCAGTTCTTC. This encodes CASSWDRGDNEQFF. Using reference TRBV7-2 and TRBJ2-1 for the parts outside the CDR3, the full variable domain is GAGVSQSPSNKVTEKGKDVELRCDPISGHTALYWYRQSLGQGLEFLIYFQGNSAPDKSGLPSDRFSAERTGGSVSTLTIQRTQQEDSAVYLCASSWDRGDNEQFFGPGTRLTVL.

The chain uses TRBV6-6 and TRBJ1-4; perhaps TRBD1 as D (6 bases). The V gene's germline CDR1 is MNHNY and CDR2 SVGAGI (reference sequence). The CDR3 is 15 residues long. The ends were cut back, 6 bases at V and 7 bases at J, with 18 bases in the middle. CDR3 residues: CASREKTGPREKLFF. The CDR3 coding sequence is TGTGCCAGCAGGGAGAAGACAGGACCACGTGAAAAACTGTTTTTT.

In this sample, this clonotype turned up a few times. In DNA, the CDR3 is TGTGCCACCAGCTATAACACAGATACGCAGTATTTT. Translated, it gives CATSYNTDTQYF. The chain combines TRBV2 with TRBJ2-3, with D uncertain. The CDR3 is 12 residues long. V was trimmed by 10 bases and J by 2 bases, leaving 10 bases between them. Germline CDR1 and CDR2: SNHLY and FYNNEI.

This clonotype showed up just a few times. The chain uses TRBV3-1 and TRBJ1-1; D not certain. The CDR3 totals 14 residues. With 2 bases removed from V and 1 base from J, the gap between germline ends came to 8 bases. Per germline, CDR1 LGHDT and CDR2 YNNKEL (reference sequence). The CDR3 protein is CASSQTTANTEAFF. In DNA form, the CDR3 reads TGTGCCAGCAGCCAAACAACAGCGAACACTGAAGCTTTCTTT. Using reference TRBV3-1 and TRBJ1-1 for the parts outside the CDR3, the full variable domain is DTAVSQTPKYLVTQMGNDKSIKCEQNLGHDTMYWYKQDSKKFLKIMFSYNNKELIINETVPNRFSPKSPDKAHLNLHINSLELGDSAVYFCASSQTTANTEAFFGQGTRLTVV.

The V gene is TRBV6-2 or TRBV6-3, the J gene TRBJ2-7; 15 positions agree with TRBD2. Unmatched junction bases numbered 11, after V lost 0 bases and J lost 2 bases. Germline V gene lookup returns CDR1 MNHEY and CDR2 SVGEGT. This CDR3 comprises 20 residues. This chain's CDR3 is CASSYSMGTSGRSKPYEQYF. The CDR3 DNA sequence: TGTGCCAGCAGTTACTCGATGGGGACTAGCGGGAGGTCAAAACCCTACGAGCAGTACTTC.

This clonotype was seen repeatedly, ten times or more. This rearrangement joins TRBV6-5 to TRBJ1-2, with TRBD1 as a possible D gene (6 bases). Germline V CDR1 and CDR2: MNHEY, SVGAGI. CDR3 length: 13 amino acids. With 5 bases removed from V and 4 bases from J, the gap between germline ends came to 11 bases. The CDR3 region has the DNA TGTGCCAGCAGTAACAGGGCGATCTATGGCTACACCTTC. Translation gives CASSNRAIYGYTF.

This clonotype was counted ten times or more. The chain employs TRBV6-2 or TRBV6-3 and TRBJ2-1; D might be TRBD2 (5 bases). CDR1 is MNHEY, CDR2 SVGEGT, per germline. This CDR3 has 16 residues. V gave up 2 bases and J gave up 0 bases, with 11 bases separating them. CDR3 in DNA: TGTGCCAGCAGTTACCGGAGGCCGGGCTCCTACAATGAGCAGTTCTTC. Translating it yields CASSYRRPGSYNEQFF.

This sequence joins TRBV23-1 and TRBJ1-2; D call uncertain. TRBV23-1 is flagged as an ORF with uncertain function. The CDR3 extends over 16 amino acids. V gave up 0 bases and J gave up 3 bases, with 14 bases separating them. CDR3 in amino acids: CASSQSNRFLDYGYTF. The CDR3 bases are TGCGCCAGCAGTCAATCGAACCGATTCTTGGACTATGGCTACACCTTC.

This chain uses TRBV2 with TRBJ1-1; D is uncertain. Trimming removed 1 base at V and 5 bases at J, with 11 bases between. The CDR3 consists of 14 residues. In germline, CDR1 is SNHLY, CDR2 FYNNEI. The CDR3 region is CASSEVTTGTEAFF. CDR3 nucleotide sequence: TGTGCCAGCAGTGAAGTAACGACCGGGACTGAAGCTTTCTTT.

This chain joins TRBV6-5 and TRBJ1-1; maybe TRBD1 (5 bases). V lost 7 bases to trimming and J lost 7 bases, with 13 bases between them. Germline CDR1 is MNHEY and CDR2 is SVGAGI. The CDR3 is 12 residues long. For the CDR3, the DNA is TGTGCCAGCAACAGGCTGGTGGGTGAAGCTTTCTTT. Its translation: CASNRLVGEAFF.

This chain uses TRBV10-3 with TRBJ1-6; perhaps TRBD1 as D (5 bases). V was clipped by 7 bases and J by 7 bases, with 14 bases between them. The CDR3 is 14 amino acids. The V gene's germline CDR1 is ENHRY and CDR2 SYGVKD. CDR3: CAITDSDGNSPLHF. The DNA of the CDR3 is TGTGCCATCACAGACAGTGATGGGAATTCACCCCTCCACTTT.

This rearrangement joins TRBV11-2 to TRBJ2-7; 10 nucleotides match TRBD1. The CDR3 extends over 13 amino acids. V gave up 6 bases and J gave up 4 bases; unmatched junction bases: 3. Germline CDR1 SGHAT, CDR2 FQNNGV. CDR3 amino acids: CASRRTGGYEQYF. In DNA form, the CDR3 reads TGTGCCAGCAGACGGACAGGGGGTTACGAGCAGTACTTC. The full variable domain, with the rest looked up from reference TRBV11-2 and TRBJ2-7, is EAGVAQSPRYKIIEKRQSVAFWCNPISGHATLYWYQQILGQGPKLLIQFQNNGVVDDSQLPKDRFSAERLKGVDSTLKIQPAKLEDSAVYLCASRRTGGYEQYFGPGTRLTVT.

This sequence joins TRBV5-1 and TRBJ1-3; no clear D. The germline V and J ends were trimmed by 0 bases and 0 bases, with 4 bases remaining between them. Per the germline V gene, CDR1 is SGHRS and CDR2 is YFSETQ. CDR3 length: 14 residues. The DNA for the CDR3 is TGCGCCAGCAGCTTGGGCCCCTCTGGAAACACCATATATTTT. It is translated as CASSLGPSGNTIYF.

The chain combines TRBV18 with TRBJ1-6, with TRBD1 matching 7 bases. This CDR3 spans 16 amino acids. Germline CDR1 KGHSH, CDR2 LQKENI. The V segment lost 2 bases and the J segment 0 bases; nucleotides outside the gene matches: 1. CDR3 in amino acids: CASSPEGASYNSPLHF. CDR3 DNA sequence: TGTGCCAGCTCACCAGAGGGGGCCTCCTATAATTCACCCCTCCACTTT.